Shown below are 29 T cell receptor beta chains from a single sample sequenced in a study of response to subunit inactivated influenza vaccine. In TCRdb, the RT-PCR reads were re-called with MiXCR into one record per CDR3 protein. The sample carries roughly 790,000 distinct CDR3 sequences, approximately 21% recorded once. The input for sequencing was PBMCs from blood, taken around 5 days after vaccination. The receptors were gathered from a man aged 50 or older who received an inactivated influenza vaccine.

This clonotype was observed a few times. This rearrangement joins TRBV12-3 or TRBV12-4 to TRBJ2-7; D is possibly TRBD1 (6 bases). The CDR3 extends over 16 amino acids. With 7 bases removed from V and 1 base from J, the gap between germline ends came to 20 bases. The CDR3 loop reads CASTRVPGTTSYEQYF. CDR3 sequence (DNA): TGTGCCAGCACCCGCGTTCCTGGGACAACGTCCTACGAGCAGTACTTC.

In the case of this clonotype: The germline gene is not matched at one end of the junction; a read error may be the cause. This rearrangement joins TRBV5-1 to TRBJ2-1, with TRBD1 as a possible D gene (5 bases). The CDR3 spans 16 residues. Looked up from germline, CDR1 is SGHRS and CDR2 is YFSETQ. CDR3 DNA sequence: TGTGCCAGCAGCTTAGTTAGGGGAAGCTCCTACAATGAGCAGTTCTTC. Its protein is CASSLVRGSSYNEQFF.

Here the CDR3 DNA reads TGTGCCAGCAGTGTTAACCCGGGACTAGCGGGAACAAATGAGCAGTTCTTC. This sequence encodes CASSVNPGLAGTNEQFF. The V and J genes are TRBV12-3 or TRBV12-4 and TRBJ2-1, with 13 bases lining up with TRBD2. V lost 5 bases, J lost 7 bases, and 11 bases stayed unmatched. This CDR3 is built from 17 residues.

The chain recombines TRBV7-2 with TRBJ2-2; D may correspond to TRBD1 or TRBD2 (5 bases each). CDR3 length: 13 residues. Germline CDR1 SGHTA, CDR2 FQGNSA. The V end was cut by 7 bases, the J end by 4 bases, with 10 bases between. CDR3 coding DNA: TGTGCCAGCACCGGGACGGTCACCGGGGAGCTGTTTTTT. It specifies CASTGTVTGELFF.

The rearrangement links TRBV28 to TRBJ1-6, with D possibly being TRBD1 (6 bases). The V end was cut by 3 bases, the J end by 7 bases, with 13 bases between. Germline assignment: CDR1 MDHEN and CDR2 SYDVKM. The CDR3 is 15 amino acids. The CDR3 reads CASSLWDIGNSPLHF. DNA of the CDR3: TGTGCCAGCAGTTTGTGGGACATCGGGAATTCACCCCTCCACTTT.

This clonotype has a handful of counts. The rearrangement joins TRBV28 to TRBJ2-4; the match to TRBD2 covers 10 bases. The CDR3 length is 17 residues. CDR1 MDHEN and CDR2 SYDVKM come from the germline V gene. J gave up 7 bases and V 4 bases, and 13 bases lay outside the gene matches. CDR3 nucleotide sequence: TGTGCCAGCAGTTCCGAGACCGAACCTAGCGGGGGTAACATTCAGTACTTC. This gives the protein CASSSETEPSGGNIQYF.

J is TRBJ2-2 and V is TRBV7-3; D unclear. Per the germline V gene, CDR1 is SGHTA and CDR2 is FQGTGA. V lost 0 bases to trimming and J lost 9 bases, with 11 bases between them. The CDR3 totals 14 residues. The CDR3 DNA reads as TGTGCCAGCAGCTTAACAGGGCAGGTCAGGGAGCTGTTTTTT. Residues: CASSLTGQVRELFF.

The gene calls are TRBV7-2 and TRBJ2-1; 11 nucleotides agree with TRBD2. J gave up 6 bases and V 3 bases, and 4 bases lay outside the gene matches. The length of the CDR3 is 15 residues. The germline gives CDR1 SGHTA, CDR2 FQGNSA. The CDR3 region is CASSFQTSGSNEQFF. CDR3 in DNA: TGTGCCAGCAGCTTTCAAACTAGCGGGAGCAATGAGCAGTTCTTC.

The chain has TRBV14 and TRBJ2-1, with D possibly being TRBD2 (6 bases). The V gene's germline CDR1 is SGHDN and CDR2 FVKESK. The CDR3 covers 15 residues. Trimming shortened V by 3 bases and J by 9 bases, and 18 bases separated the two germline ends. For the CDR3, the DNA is TGTGCCAGCAGCCAGAAACTTACTAGCATCGGTGAGCAGTTCTTC. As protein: CASSQKLTSIGEQFF.

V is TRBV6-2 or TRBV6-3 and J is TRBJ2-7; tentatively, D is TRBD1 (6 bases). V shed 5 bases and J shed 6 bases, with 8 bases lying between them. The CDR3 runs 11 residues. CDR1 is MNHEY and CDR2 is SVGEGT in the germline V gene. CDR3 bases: TGTGCCAGCAGTGACAGGTTCGAGCAGTACTTC. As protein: CASSDRFEQYF.

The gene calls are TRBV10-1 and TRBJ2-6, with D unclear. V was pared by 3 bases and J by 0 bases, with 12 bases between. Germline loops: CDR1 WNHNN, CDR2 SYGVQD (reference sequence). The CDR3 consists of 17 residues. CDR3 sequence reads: CASSEGNITSGANVLTF. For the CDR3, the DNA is TGCGCCAGCAGTGAAGGTAACATAACCTCTGGGGCCAACGTCCTGACTTTC.

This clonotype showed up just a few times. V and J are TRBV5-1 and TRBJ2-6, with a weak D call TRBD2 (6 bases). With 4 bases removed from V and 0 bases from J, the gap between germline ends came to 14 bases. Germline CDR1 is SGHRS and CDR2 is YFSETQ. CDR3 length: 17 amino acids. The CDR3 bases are TGCGCCAGCAGCCCACTGGGACTGTCCTCTGGGGCCAACGTCCTGACTTTC. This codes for CASSPLGLSSGANVLTF.

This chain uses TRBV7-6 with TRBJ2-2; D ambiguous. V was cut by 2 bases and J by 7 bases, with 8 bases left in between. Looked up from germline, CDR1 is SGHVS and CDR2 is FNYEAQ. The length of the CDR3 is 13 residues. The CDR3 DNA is TGTGCCAGCAGCTTATTTCCCGGCGGGGAGCTGTTTTTT. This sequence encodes CASSLFPGGELFF.

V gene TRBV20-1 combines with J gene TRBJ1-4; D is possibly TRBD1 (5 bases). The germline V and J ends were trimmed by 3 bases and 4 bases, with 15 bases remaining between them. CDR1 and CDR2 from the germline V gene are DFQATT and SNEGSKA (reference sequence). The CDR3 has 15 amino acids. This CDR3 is CSASAHRDLNEKLFF. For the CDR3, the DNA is TGCAGTGCTAGTGCCCACCGGGACCTTAATGAAAAACTGTTTTTT.

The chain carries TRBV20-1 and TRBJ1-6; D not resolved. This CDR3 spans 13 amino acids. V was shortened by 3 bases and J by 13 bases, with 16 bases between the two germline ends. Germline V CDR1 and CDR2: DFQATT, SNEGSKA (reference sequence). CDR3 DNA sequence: TGCAGTGCTAGTCCCACGGGGAGGGCGCCCCTCCACTTT. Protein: CSASPTGRAPLHF.

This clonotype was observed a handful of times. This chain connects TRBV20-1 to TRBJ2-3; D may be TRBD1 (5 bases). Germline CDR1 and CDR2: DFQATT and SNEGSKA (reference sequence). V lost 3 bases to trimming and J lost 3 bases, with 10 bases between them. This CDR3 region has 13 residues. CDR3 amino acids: CSARHRLTDTQYF. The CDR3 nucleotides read TGCAGTGCTAGGCACAGGTTGACAGATACGCAGTATTTT.

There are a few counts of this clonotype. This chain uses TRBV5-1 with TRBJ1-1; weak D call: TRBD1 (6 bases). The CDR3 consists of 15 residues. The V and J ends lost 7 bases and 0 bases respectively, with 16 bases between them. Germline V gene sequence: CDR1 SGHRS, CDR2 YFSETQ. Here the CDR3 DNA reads TGCGCCAGCGCAGCCCTAACAGGGATGAACACTGAAGCTTTCTTT. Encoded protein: CASAALTGMNTEAFF.

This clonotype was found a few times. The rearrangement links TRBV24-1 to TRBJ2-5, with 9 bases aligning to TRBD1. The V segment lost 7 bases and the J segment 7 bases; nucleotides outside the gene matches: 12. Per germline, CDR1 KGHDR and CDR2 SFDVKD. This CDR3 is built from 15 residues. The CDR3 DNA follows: TGTGCCACCAGCCCTCGGGACAGGGTTAGTTCGACCCAGTACTTC. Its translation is CATSPRDRVSSTQYF.

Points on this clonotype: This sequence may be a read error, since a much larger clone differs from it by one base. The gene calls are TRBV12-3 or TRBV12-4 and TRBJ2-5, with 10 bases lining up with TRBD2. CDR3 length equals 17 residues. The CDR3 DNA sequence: TGTGCCATCAGTCCATGGACTAGCGGCCTAATGGGGGAGACCCAGTACTTC. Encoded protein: CAISPWTSGLMGETQYF.

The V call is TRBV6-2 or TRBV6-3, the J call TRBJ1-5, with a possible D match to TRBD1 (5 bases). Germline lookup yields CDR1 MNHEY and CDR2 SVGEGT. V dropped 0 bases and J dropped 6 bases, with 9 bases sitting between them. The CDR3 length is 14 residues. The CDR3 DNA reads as TGTGCCAGCAGTTACTCGAGCCAGGGTCAGCCCCAGCATTTT. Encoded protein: CASSYSSQGQPQHF.

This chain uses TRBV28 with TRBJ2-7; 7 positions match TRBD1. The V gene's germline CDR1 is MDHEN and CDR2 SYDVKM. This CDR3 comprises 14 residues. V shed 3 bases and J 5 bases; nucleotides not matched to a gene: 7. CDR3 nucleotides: TGTGCCAGCAGTTTTGGAGACAGGGTGGACGAGCAGTACTTC. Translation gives CASSFGDRVDEQYF.

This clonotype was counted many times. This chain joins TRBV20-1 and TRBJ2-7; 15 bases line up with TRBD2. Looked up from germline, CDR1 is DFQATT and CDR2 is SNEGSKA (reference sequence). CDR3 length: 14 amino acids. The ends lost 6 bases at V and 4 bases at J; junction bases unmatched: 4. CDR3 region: CSATGTSGGYEQYF. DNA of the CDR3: TGCAGTGCCACAGGGACTAGCGGGGGGTACGAGCAGTACTTC.

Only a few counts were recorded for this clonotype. The CDR3 sequence: CATSKFKESPEPQHF. The DNA of the CDR3 is TGTGCCACCAGCAAGTTCAAGGAGTCCCCCGAGCCCCAGCATTTT. The rearrangement links TRBV15 to TRBJ1-5; D is uncertain. The CDR3 is 15 amino acids. Between the trimmed V and J ends, which lost 4 bases and 8 bases, there was a span of 18 bases. CDR1 LNHNV and CDR2 YYDKDF come from the germline V gene (reference sequence).

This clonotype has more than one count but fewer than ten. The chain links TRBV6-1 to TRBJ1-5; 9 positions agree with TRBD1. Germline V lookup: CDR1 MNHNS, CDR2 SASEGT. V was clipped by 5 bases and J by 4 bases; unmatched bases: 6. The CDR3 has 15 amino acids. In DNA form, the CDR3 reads TGTGCCAGCAGTCCTTTAGGACAGGGGAATCAGCCCCAGCATTTT. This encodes CASSPLGQGNQPQHF.

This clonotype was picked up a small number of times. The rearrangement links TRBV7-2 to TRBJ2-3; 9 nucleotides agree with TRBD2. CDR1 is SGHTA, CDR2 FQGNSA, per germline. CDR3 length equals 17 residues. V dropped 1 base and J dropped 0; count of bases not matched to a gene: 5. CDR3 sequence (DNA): TGTGCCAGCAGCTTAGGGCTAGCGGGGATTAGCACAGATACGCAGTATTTT. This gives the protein CASSLGLAGISTDTQYF. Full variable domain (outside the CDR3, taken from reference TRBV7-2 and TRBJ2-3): GAGVSQSPSNKVTEKGKDVELRCDPISGHTALYWYRQSLGQGLEFLIYFQGNSAPDKSGLPSDRFSAERTGGSVSTLTIQRTQQEDSAVYLCASSLGLAGISTDTQYFGPGTRLTVL.

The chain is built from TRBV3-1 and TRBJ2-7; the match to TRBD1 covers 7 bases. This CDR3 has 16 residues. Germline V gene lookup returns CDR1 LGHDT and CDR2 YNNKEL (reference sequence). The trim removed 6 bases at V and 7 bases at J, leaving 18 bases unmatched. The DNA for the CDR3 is TGTGCCAGCAGAGATGAAGCCGGGACAGCGGTCGGGGAGCAGTACTTC. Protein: CASRDEAGTAVGEQYF.

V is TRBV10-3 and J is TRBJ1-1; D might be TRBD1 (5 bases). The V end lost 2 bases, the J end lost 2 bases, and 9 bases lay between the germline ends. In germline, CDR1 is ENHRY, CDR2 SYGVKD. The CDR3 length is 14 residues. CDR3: CAISEGALNTEAFF. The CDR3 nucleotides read TGTGCCATCAGTGAGGGGGCTTTAAACACTGAAGCTTTCTTT.

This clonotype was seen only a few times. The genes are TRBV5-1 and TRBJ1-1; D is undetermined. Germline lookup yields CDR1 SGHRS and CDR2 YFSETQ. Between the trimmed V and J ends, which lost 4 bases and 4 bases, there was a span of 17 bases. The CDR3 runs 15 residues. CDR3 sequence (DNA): TGCGCCAGCAGCCTACCCATAGCGGGCTCCACTGAAGCTTTCTTT. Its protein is CASSLPIAGSTEAFF.

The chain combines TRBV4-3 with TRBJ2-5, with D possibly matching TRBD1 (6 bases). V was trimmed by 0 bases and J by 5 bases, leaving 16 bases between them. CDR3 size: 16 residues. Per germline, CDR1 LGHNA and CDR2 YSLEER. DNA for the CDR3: TGCGCCAGCAGCCAAGAAGGGGGTGGCAGGTGGGAGACCCAGTACTTC. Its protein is CASSQEGGGRWETQYF.